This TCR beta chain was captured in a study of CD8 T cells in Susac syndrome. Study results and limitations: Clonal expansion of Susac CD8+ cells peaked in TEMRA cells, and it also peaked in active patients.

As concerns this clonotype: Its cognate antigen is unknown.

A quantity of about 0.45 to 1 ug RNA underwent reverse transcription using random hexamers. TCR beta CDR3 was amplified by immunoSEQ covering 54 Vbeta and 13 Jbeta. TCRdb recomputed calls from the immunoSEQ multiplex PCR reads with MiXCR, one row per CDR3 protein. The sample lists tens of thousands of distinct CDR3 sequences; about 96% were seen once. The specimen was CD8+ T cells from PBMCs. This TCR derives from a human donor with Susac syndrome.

The DNA of the CDR3 is TGCAGTGCTAGAGATTGGGGGGCGCGGGACGAAAAACTGTTTTTT. Encoded protein: CSARDWGARDEKLFF. This chain links TRBV20-1 with TRBJ1-4, with TRBD1 as a possible D gene (6 bases). This CDR3 is 15 amino acids long. Trimming stripped 0 bases from V and 8 bases from J, with 16 bases between. CDR1 and CDR2 (germline): DFQATT, SNEGSKA (reference sequence).